Listed below are T cell receptor beta chains from one sample, sequenced in a study of T cells in Graves' hyperthyroidism and ophthalmopathy. One entry per CDR3 protein results from TCRdb running MiXCR on the multiplex PCR reads. The repertoire holds hundreds of thousands of distinct CDR3 sequences, with approximately 15% as singletons. The sequenced material came from blood. The receptors were gathered from a woman aged 18-29 years with Graves' hyperthyroidism. CDR3s include the opening cysteine and the closing phenylalanine or tryptophan. A D gene is named only where the DNA matches it firmly. Clone size is not always given. Where it is, it says once, few, many or a class for expanded clones.

d_gene: TRBD2; abundance: NA; len: 15; v_gene: TRBV4-3; j_gene: TRBJ2-1; CDR3aa: CASSTRREAYNEQFF; CDR3nt: TGCGCCAGCAGCACGAGGCGGGAGGCCTACAATGAGCAGTTCTTC
d_gene: NA; abundance: many; len: 14; v_gene: TRBV5-1; j_gene: TRBJ2-7; CDR3aa: CASSLGGGFYEQYF; CDR3nt: TGCGCCAGCAGCTTGGGTGGGGGTTTTTACGAGCAGTACTTC
d_gene: TRBD2; abundance: NA; len: 13; v_gene: TRBV20-1; j_gene: TRBJ2-2; CDR3aa: CSAGTSEKRGQFF; CDR3nt: TGCAGTGCCGGGACTAGCGAAAAAAGGGGTCAGTTTTTT
d_gene: NA; abundance: NA; len: 16; v_gene: TRBV18; j_gene: TRBJ1-1; CDR3aa: CASSQGGTLMNTEAFF; CDR3nt: TGTGCCAGCTCACAGGGGGGCACGCTTATGAACACTGAAGCTTTCTTT
d_gene: TRBD1; abundance: NA; len: 12; v_gene: TRBV24-1; j_gene: TRBJ1-2; CDR3aa: CATSDPGGGYTF; CDR3nt: TGTGCCACCAGTGATCCAGGGGGCGGCTACACCTTC
d_gene: TRBD1; abundance: many; len: 12; v_gene: TRBV29-1; j_gene: TRBJ2-7; CDR3aa: CSVIGTVYEQYF; CDR3nt: TGCAGCGTTATTGGGACAGTCTACGAGCAGTACTTC
d_gene: NA; abundance: many; len: 16; v_gene: TRBV5-1; j_gene: TRBJ1-2; CDR3aa: CASSLGGTDLNYGYTF; CDR3nt: TGCGCCAGCAGCTTGGGGGGCACGGACCTTAACTATGGCTACACCTTC
d_gene: TRBD2; abundance: NA; len: 17; v_gene: TRBV14; j_gene: TRBJ2-5; CDR3aa: CASSQLAGAVRKETQYF; CDR3nt: TGTGCCAGCAGCCAACTAGCGGGAGCGGTAAGGAAAGAGACCCAGTACTTC
d_gene: NA; abundance: few; len: 17; v_gene: TRBV20-1; j_gene: TRBJ1-4; CDR3aa: CSARDLPGARLNEKLFF; CDR3nt: TGCAGTGCTAGAGATTTGCCAGGGGCCCGGCTTAATGAAAAACTGTTTTTT
d_gene: TRBD1; abundance: NA; len: 15; v_gene: TRBV30; j_gene: TRBJ2-5; CDR3aa: CAWSADRGQSETQYF; CDR3nt: TGTGCCTGGAGCGCGGACAGGGGGCAGTCAGAGACCCAGTACTTC
d_gene: NA; abundance: many; len: 15; v_gene: TRBV27; j_gene: TRBJ1-1; CDR3aa: CASSPSGGGSTEAFF; CDR3nt: TGTGCCAGCAGTCCCTCCGGAGGGGGGAGCACTGAAGCTTTCTTT
d_gene: TRBD1; abundance: NA; len: 14; v_gene: TRBV4-1; j_gene: TRBJ2-1; CDR3aa: CASSLWDRGNEQFF; CDR3nt: TGCGCCAGCAGCCTGTGGGACAGGGGTAATGAGCAGTTCTTC
d_gene: TRBD2; abundance: NA; len: 20; v_gene: TRBV7-2; j_gene: TRBJ2-3; CDR3aa: CASSLINGLARVKGSDTQYF; CDR3nt: TGTGCCAGCAGCTTAATTAATGGACTAGCGAGAGTCAAAGGTTCAGATACGCAGTATTTT
d_gene: TRBD2; abundance: many; len: 15; v_gene: TRBV6-2/TRBV6-3; j_gene: TRBJ2-1; CDR3aa: CASSYLGRRSDEQFF; CDR3nt: TGTGCCAGCAGTTATCTCGGGAGGAGGTCAGATGAGCAGTTCTTC
d_gene: TRBD1; abundance: many; len: 14; v_gene: TRBV7-2; j_gene: TRBJ1-2; CDR3aa: CASSYRDRGVGYTF; CDR3nt: TGTGCCAGCAGCTACCGGGACAGGGGGGTTGGCTACACCTTC
d_gene: NA; abundance: few; len: 13; v_gene: TRBV28; j_gene: TRBJ1-2; CDR3aa: CASSLSGISGYTF; CDR3nt: TGTGCCAGCAGTTTATCGGGGATTTCGGGCTACACCTTC
d_gene: NA; abundance: NA; len: 17; v_gene: TRBV7-9; j_gene: TRBJ1-6; CDR3aa: CASTHRWGEPFVSPLHF; CDR3nt: TGTGCCAGCACCCACCGGTGGGGAGAGCCTTTTGTTTCACCCCTCCACTTT
d_gene: NA; abundance: many; len: 16; v_gene: TRBV29-1; j_gene: TRBJ2-1; CDR3aa: CSVEGASGNSYNEQFF; CDR3nt: TGCAGCGTTGAAGGGGCGAGCGGTAACTCCTACAATGAGCAGTTCTTC
d_gene: TRBD2; abundance: many; len: 15; v_gene: TRBV7-9; j_gene: TRBJ2-1; CDR3aa: CASSEPGLASNEQFF; CDR3nt: TGTGCCAGCAGCGAACCGGGACTAGCGAGTAATGAGCAGTTCTTC
d_gene: NA; abundance: NA; len: 15; v_gene: TRBV27; j_gene: TRBJ2-7; CDR3aa: CASSLFVGTGYEQYF; CDR3nt: TGTGCCAGCAGTTTATTCGTCGGAACTGGTTACGAGCAGTACTTC
d_gene: NA; abundance: NA; len: 12; v_gene: TRBV9; j_gene: TRBJ2-2; CDR3aa: CASSAVNGELFF; CDR3nt: TGTGCCAGCAGCGCCGTCAACGGGGAGCTGTTTTTT
d_gene: NA; abundance: NA; len: 16; v_gene: TRBV6-2/TRBV6-3; j_gene: TRBJ2-1; CDR3aa: CASRGFSGVSYNEQFF; CDR3nt: TGTGCCAGCAGAGGTTTTAGCGGTGTCTCCTACAATGAGCAGTTCTTC
d_gene: NA; abundance: NA; len: 12; v_gene: TRBV4-2; j_gene: TRBJ2-1; CDR3aa: CASSPGAPEQFF; CDR3nt: TGTGCCAGCAGCCCAGGGGCGCCTGAGCAGTTCTTC
d_gene: NA; abundance: NA; len: 15; v_gene: TRBV20-1; j_gene: TRBJ2-1; CDR3aa: CSAEDRELVYNEQFF; CDR3nt: TGCAGTGCTGAGGACCGGGAGCTGGTTTACAATGAGCAGTTCTTC
d_gene: NA; abundance: NA; len: 14; v_gene: TRBV14; j_gene: TRBJ2-2; CDR3aa: CASSQVQGSGELSF; CDR3nt: TGTGCCAGCAGCCAAGTTCAAGGGTCCGGGGAGCTGTCTTTT
d_gene: TRBD1; abundance: many; len: 13; v_gene: TRBV28; j_gene: TRBJ2-7; CDR3aa: CASLRDRVYEQYF; CDR3nt: TGTGCCAGTCTTCGGGACAGGGTCTACGAGCAGTACTTC
d_gene: TRBD2; abundance: many; len: 15; v_gene: TRBV2; j_gene: TRBJ2-1; CDR3aa: CASSEPGGTYNEQFF; CDR3nt: TGTGCCAGCAGTGAACCGGGGGGGACCTACAATGAGCAGTTCTTC
d_gene: TRBD2; abundance: NA; len: 19; v_gene: TRBV3-1; j_gene: TRBJ2-7; CDR3aa: CASSQDRLASGRDAYEQYF; CDR3nt: TGTGCCAGCAGCCAAGATCGGTTGGCTAGCGGGAGGGATGCCTACGAGCAGTACTTC
d_gene: TRBD1; abundance: many; len: 24; v_gene: TRBV6-1; j_gene: TRBJ1-5; CDR3aa: CATRDRQAKSRETISRPINQPQHF; CDR3nt: TGTGCCACCCGGGACAGACAAGCCAAATCCCGGGAGACGATATCTCGCCCAATCAATCAGCCCCAGCATTTT